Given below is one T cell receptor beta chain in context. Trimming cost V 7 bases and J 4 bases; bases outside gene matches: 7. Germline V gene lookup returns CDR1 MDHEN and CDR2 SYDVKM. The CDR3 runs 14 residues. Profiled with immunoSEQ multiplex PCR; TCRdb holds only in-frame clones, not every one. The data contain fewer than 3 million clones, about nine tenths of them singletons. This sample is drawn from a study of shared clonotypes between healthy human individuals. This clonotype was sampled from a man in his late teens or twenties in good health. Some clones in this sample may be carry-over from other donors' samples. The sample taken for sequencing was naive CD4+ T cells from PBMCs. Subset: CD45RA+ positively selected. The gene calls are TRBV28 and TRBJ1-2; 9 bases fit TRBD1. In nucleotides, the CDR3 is TGTGCCAGCAACCAACAGGGGGCGTTCTATGGCTACACCTTC. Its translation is CASNQQGAFYGYTF.